The table lists the clone carrying this T cell receptor beta chain with many counts. The data were taken from a study of T-cell reconstitution after alpha-beta-depleted transplantation in children. The TCRbeta library incorporated unique molecular identifiers. From the PCR reads, TCRdb called clonotypes with MiXCR, one entry per CDR3 protein. Among about 72,000 distinct CDR3 sequences listed, just under 7.5% were seen once. Germline V lookup: CDR1 SGHTA, CDR2 FQGNSA. The CDR3 consists of 17 residues. The V and J ends lost 1 base and 4 bases, in that order; junction bases with no gene match: 10. The receptor was derived from a human donor who donated a stem cell graft to a child with acute lymphoblastic leukemia. The rearrangement links TRBV7-2 to TRBJ2-3; TRBD2 matches at 8 bases. Source: PBMCs from the stem cell graft donor, taken from the stem cell graft. Written as DNA, the CDR3 is TGTGCCAGCAGCTTAGGGTTACGGGGGGGCGGGGCAGATACGCAGTATTTT. It encodes CASSLGLRGGGADTQYF.